Many counts were recorded for the clone carrying this T cell receptor beta chain. The antigen remains unidentified. The data originate from a study of T cell repertoires in cytomegalovirus infection. About the research overall: Public TCR beta signatures marked donors with CMV infection and the matching HLA. The study's findings and limits: The study identified carriers of CMV plus the relevant HLA from cumulative public TCR beta family frequency. It was HLA-C-restricted CMV-specific TCR beta clonotypes that dominated the response ex vivo.

Germline-derived CDR1 and CDR2 are SQVTM and ANQGSEA. This CDR3 comprises 12 residues. Trimming at V came to 4 bases and at J to 6 bases, leaving 2 bases not matched to a gene. TCRdb re-derived calls from the reads in MiXCR, one entry per CDR3 protein. The sample has some 220,000 distinct CDR3 sequences, around 6.2% seen once. This clonotype was obtained from a human donor in good health (CMV status not recorded). Some clones in this sample may be carry-over from other donors' samples. Sequencing was done on a sample of PBMCs. The rearrangement uses TRBV29-1 and TRBJ2-2; 7 bases line up with TRBD1. CDR3 bases: TGCAGCGTTGGTCAGGGGGCCGGGGAGCTGTTTTTT. This sequence encodes CSVGQGAGELFF.